This entry lists 22 T cell receptor beta chains sequenced from one sample in a study of cytomegalovirus exposure and HLA in healthy donors. 60 Vbeta and 13 Jbeta primers were used in PCR. Profiling relied on immunoSEQ multiplex PCR, and the TCRdb table lists in-frame clones only, not all of them. The data contain 110,000 or so clones, around 77% of them seen just once; the ten biggest clones take up less than 5.5%. Source material: PBMCs. These receptors came from a woman aged 25 to 45 in good health and CMV-seropositive.

V and J are TRBV2 and TRBJ2-1; 10 positions agree with TRBD2. J was trimmed by 0 bases and V by 6 bases; bases with no gene match: 5. Germline V gives CDR1 SNHLY, CDR2 FYNNEI. The CDR3 loop spans 16 amino acids. The CDR3 loop is CASSRAGGGSYNEQFF. The CDR3 nucleotides read TGTGCCAGCAGCCGAGCGGGAGGGGGCTCCTACAATGAGCAGTTCTTC.

The rearrangement uses TRBV5-4 and TRBJ2-7; 10 nucleotides line up with TRBD1. Germline V CDR1 and CDR2: SGHNT, YYREEE (reference sequence). The trim removed 4 bases at V and 0 bases at J, leaving 7 bases unmatched. CDR3 length equals 16 residues. This CDR3 is CASSAGQGTSSYEQYF. The CDR3 nucleotides read TGTGCCAGCAGCGCGGGACAGGGGACGAGCTCCTACGAGCAGTACTTC.

This clone has a single count. The chain uses TRBV11-3 and TRBJ2-7, with D possibly being TRBD2 (6 bases). CDR3 length: 16 residues. Trimming took off 5 bases at V and 3 bases at J, with 20 bases between the two ends. CDR1 and CDR2 (germline): SGHNT, YENEEA. Here the CDR3 reads CASSPALWTKNYEQYF. In nucleotides, the CDR3 is TGTGCCAGCAGCCCTGCCCTGTGGACTAAAAACTACGAGCAGTACTTC.

The chain uses TRBV6-5 and TRBJ2-7; 7 bases match TRBD1. Germline-derived CDR1 and CDR2 are MNHEY and SVGAGI. The CDR3 has 15 amino acids. V was clipped by 0 bases and J by 1 base; unmatched bases: 3. CDR3 region: CASSYSQGRSYEQYF. The CDR3 DNA reads TGTGCCAGCAGTTACTCACAGGGGCGTTCCTACGAGCAGTACTTC.

This clone came up a few times. The J gene is TRBJ2-7, the V gene TRBV5-4; 8 nucleotides line up with TRBD2. V lost 5 bases and J lost 3; bases outside the gene matches: 16. The germline CDR1 and CDR2 sequences are SGHNT and YYREEE (reference sequence). This CDR3 has 17 residues. The CDR3 bases are TGTGCCAGCAGTTGTTCGGGAGGGGATTGCGGGGTCTACGAGCAGTACTTC. This sequence encodes CASSCSGGDCGVYEQYF.

The chain is built from TRBV7-8 and TRBJ2-3; the D gene is possibly TRBD2 (6 bases). The CDR3 sequence is 12 residues long. V shed 10 bases and J shed 2 bases, with 10 bases lying between them. The germline CDR1 and CDR2 sequences are SGHVS and FQNEAQ. CDR3 amino acids: CATEGNTDTQYF. The DNA of the CDR3 is TGTGCCACGGAGGGGAACACAGATACGCAGTATTTT.

V usage is TRBV9 and J usage is TRBJ2-3, with D unresolved. This CDR3 spans 15 amino acids. The V gene lost 0 bases and the J gene lost 4 bases, with 12 bases spanning the gap. The germline CDR1 and CDR2 sequences are SGDLS and YYNGEE. CDR3 protein: CASSVDVSNADTQYF. CDR3 coding DNA: TGTGCCAGCAGCGTAGATGTAAGCAATGCAGATACGCAGTATTTT.

This clone was picked up a small number of times. The rearrangement links TRBV5-4 to TRBJ1-2, with 7 positions matching TRBD1. The ends lost 5 bases at V and 8 bases at J; junction bases unmatched: 6. Germline V CDR1 and CDR2: SGHNT, YYREEE (reference sequence). The CDR3 runs 12 residues. The CDR3 sequence: CASRRGGGGYTF. Written as DNA, the CDR3 is TGTGCCAGCAGGCGAGGGGGCGGGGGCTACACCTTC.

V and J are TRBV5-1 and TRBJ2-1; TRBD2 matches at 11 bases. CDR1 SGHRS and CDR2 YFSETQ come from the germline V gene. CDR3 size: 16 residues. V lost 4 bases and J lost 12; bases outside the gene matches: 15. The CDR3 DNA reads as TGCGCCAGCAGCGGAACACTAGCGGGGGCCCCAGGGGGGCAGTTCTTC. Protein sequence: CASSGTLAGAPGGQFF.

This sequence joins TRBV10-3 and TRBJ1-5; 8 positions match TRBD1. The CDR3 runs 14 residues. Per the germline V gene, CDR1 is ENHRY and CDR2 is SYGVKD. V gave up 6 bases and J gave up 0 bases; unmatched junction bases: 1. CDR3: CAIRGQDSNQPQHF. The DNA for the CDR3 is TGTGCCATCAGGGGACAGGATAGCAATCAGCCCCAGCATTTT.

The chain is built from TRBV10-1 and TRBJ2-3, with 7 bases identical to TRBD1. V trimming: 6 bases; J trimming: 1 base; junction bases outside the gene matches: 1. CDR3 length: 13 residues. CDR1 and CDR2 from the germline V gene are WNHNN and SYGVQD (reference sequence). In DNA, the CDR3 is TGCGCCAGCAGAGGACAGGGCACAGATACGCAGTATTTT. Residues: CASRGQGTDTQYF.

The gene calls are TRBV28 and TRBJ1-2; 7 nucleotides match TRBD1. The CDR3 is 15 residues long. Germline values: CDR1 MDHEN, CDR2 SYDVKM. With 4 bases clipped from V and 7 bases from J, the junction kept 12 bases outside the gene matches. CDR3 region: CASSSPLQGNGGYTF. CDR3 DNA: TGTGCCAGCAGTTCCCCCTTACAGGGGAATGGTGGCTACACCTTC.

The table lists this clone with a count of one. The chain has TRBV5-1 and TRBJ1-4; D perhaps matches TRBD1 (6 bases). The CDR3 runs to 14 residues. Germline V CDR1 and CDR2: SGHRS, YFSETQ. The ends were cut back, 4 bases at V and 3 bases at J, with 10 bases in the middle. CDR3 in amino acids: CASSEQGPNEKLFF. For the CDR3, the DNA is TGCGCCAGCAGCGAACAGGGACCTAATGAAAAACTGTTTTTT.

The chain joins TRBV7-9 to TRBJ2-4; D ambiguous. The V end was cut by 2 bases, the J end by 1 base, with 6 bases between. The CDR3 covers 14 residues. The germline V gene has CDR1 SEHNR and CDR2 FQNEAQ (reference sequence). The CDR3 loop reads CASSLPRAKNIQYF. The CDR3 nucleotides read TGTGCCAGCAGCTTACCGAGGGCCAAAAACATTCAGTACTTC.

The chain joins TRBV7-2 to TRBJ2-7; D is undetermined. Per the germline V gene, CDR1 is SGHTA and CDR2 is FQGNSA. The CDR3 has 13 amino acids. Trimming pared 4 bases from V and 3 bases from J, leaving 10 bases between. CDR3 in amino acids: CASSYLRNYEQYF. The CDR3 DNA sequence: TGTGCCAGCAGCTATCTCAGGAACTACGAGCAGTACTTC.

This chain joins TRBV15 and TRBJ1-2, with a tentative D call TRBD1 (6 bases). This CDR3 has 14 residues. The ends were cut back, 3 bases at V and 7 bases at J, with 15 bases in the middle. Germline V gene sequence: CDR1 LNHNV, CDR2 YYDKDF (reference sequence). The CDR3, as DNA: TGTGCCACCAGCAGCGACAGGTTAATACGTGGCTACACCTTC. Protein product: CATSSDRLIRGYTF.

The gene calls are TRBV5-6 and TRBJ2-2; tentative D call: TRBD2 (6 bases). In germline, CDR1 is SGHDT, CDR2 YYEEEE. The CDR3 is 13 amino acids. V was trimmed by 3 bases and J by 8 bases, leaving 11 bases between them. CDR3 bases: TGTGCCAGCAGCTCCGGGACTCTGGGGGAGCTGTTTTTT. This codes for CASSSGTLGELFF.

This clone was counted between two and nine times. This chain joins TRBV30 and TRBJ1-6, with 7 bases fitting TRBD1. V gave up 2 bases and J gave up 9 bases; unmatched junction bases: 7. This CDR3 has 14 residues. In germline, CDR1 is GTSNPN, CDR2 SVGIG (reference sequence). CDR3: CAWSRTQGTSPLHF. The CDR3 DNA sequence: TGTGCCTGGAGTCGAACACAGGGGACTTCACCCCTCCACTTT.

The chain recombines TRBV2 with TRBJ1-2; 10 bases map to TRBD1. Germline CDR1 reads SNHLY; CDR2 reads FYNNEI. The CDR3 consists of 11 residues. With V trimmed by 8 bases and J by 8 bases, 2 bases remained unmatched. In nucleotides, the CDR3 is TGTGCCAGCGGGACAGGGGAAGGCTACACCTTC. It encodes CASGTGEGYTF.

The chain recombines TRBV6-6 with TRBJ1-5; maybe TRBD1 (5 bases). The V end lost 3 bases, the J end lost 0 bases, and 12 bases lay between the germline ends. From germline, CDR1 is MNHNY and CDR2 SVGAGI (reference sequence). The CDR3 is made up of 16 amino acids. The CDR3 bases are TGTGCCAGCAGTTATTCCGGGGGTCTTAGCAATCAGCCCCAGCATTTT. Its protein product is CASSYSGGLSNQPQHF.

This clone was seen once. The chain employs TRBV12-5 and TRBJ2-7; D may be TRBD1 (6 bases). The V gene's germline CDR1 is LGHNT and CDR2 FRNRAP. The CDR3 totals 14 residues. Trimming pared 9 bases from V and 1 base from J, leaving 16 bases between. The chain's CDR3 is CASVPTGGSYEQYF. Here the CDR3 DNA reads TGTGCTAGCGTCCCGACAGGAGGTTCCTACGAGCAGTACTTC.

The chain joins TRBV27 to TRBJ1-6, with TRBD1 identical over 7 bases. This CDR3 comprises 14 residues. V lost 10 bases and J lost 7; bases outside the gene matches: 10. Germline CDR1 MNHEY, CDR2 SMNVEV (reference sequence). CDR3 sequence reads: CATTTGQANSPLHF. Here the CDR3 DNA reads TGTGCCACCACAACCGGACAGGCCAATTCACCCCTCCACTTT.